This TCR beta chain was captured by sequencing in a study of shared clonotypes between healthy human individuals. The CDR3 is made up of 16 amino acids. CDR1 is LGHNA, CDR2 YSLEER, per germline. J lost 14 bases, V lost 0 bases, and 14 bases had no gene match. The assay was immunoSEQ multiplex PCR, and TCRdb's table has in-frame clones only and misses some. The table shows over a million clones, with 75% occurring only once. V is TRBV4-3 and J is TRBJ2-1, with 9 bases fitting TRBD2. Input material: memory CD4+ T cells sorted from blood. Described subset: CD45RA-negative fraction. The TCR originated in a man aged 18 to 29 in good health. The CDR3 protein is CASSQDARLAGSAKFF. CDR3 bases: TGCGCCAGCAGCCAAGATGCGCGCCTAGCGGGATCGGCTAAGTTCTTC.